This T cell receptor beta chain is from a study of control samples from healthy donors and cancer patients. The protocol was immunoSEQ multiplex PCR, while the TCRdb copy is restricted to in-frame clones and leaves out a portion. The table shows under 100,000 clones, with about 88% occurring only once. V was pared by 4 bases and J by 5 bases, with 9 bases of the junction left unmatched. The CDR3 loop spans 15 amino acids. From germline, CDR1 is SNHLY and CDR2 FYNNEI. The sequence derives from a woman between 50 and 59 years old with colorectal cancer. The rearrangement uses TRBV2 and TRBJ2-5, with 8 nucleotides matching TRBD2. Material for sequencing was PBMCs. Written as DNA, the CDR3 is TGTGCCAGCAGTGGGCCGGGAGGGGCCCGGGAGACCCAGTACTTC. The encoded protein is CASSGPGGARETQYF.